Sequencing of this TCR beta chain was carried out in a study of shared clonotypes between healthy human individuals. About the research overall: For every donor, three CD4 naive, three CD4 memory, two CD8 naive and one CD8 memory plates were used. The study, taken as a whole, reports: Sampling involved blood alone; tissue repertoires likely differ. An expected dependence of interdonor clonotype sharing on sequencing depth was noted.

To note about this clone: The antigen is unknown.

Per the study methods: Filtering differed since immunoSEQ provided only junctions, with no quality scores. Assay: immunoSEQ multiplex PCR; the TCRdb copy retains only in-frame clones and omits some. The DNA gave D and trimming, while V, J and clone size come from that table. This table has some 2.1 million clones, roughly 94% appearing once. V dropped 8 bases and J dropped 0 bases, with 7 bases sitting between them. The CDR3 totals 13 residues. The V gene is TRBV6-7, the J gene TRBJ2-2; unclear D gene. TRBV6-7 is marked as an open reading frame, function uncertain. Sequencing was performed on naive CD4+ T cells sorted from blood. This sample's subset: CD45RA+ positively selected. The TCR originated in a man between 18 and 29 years old in good health. CDR3 loop: CASLDTNTGELFF. In DNA form, the CDR3 reads TGTGCCAGCTTAGACACGAACACCGGGGAGCTGTTTTTT.